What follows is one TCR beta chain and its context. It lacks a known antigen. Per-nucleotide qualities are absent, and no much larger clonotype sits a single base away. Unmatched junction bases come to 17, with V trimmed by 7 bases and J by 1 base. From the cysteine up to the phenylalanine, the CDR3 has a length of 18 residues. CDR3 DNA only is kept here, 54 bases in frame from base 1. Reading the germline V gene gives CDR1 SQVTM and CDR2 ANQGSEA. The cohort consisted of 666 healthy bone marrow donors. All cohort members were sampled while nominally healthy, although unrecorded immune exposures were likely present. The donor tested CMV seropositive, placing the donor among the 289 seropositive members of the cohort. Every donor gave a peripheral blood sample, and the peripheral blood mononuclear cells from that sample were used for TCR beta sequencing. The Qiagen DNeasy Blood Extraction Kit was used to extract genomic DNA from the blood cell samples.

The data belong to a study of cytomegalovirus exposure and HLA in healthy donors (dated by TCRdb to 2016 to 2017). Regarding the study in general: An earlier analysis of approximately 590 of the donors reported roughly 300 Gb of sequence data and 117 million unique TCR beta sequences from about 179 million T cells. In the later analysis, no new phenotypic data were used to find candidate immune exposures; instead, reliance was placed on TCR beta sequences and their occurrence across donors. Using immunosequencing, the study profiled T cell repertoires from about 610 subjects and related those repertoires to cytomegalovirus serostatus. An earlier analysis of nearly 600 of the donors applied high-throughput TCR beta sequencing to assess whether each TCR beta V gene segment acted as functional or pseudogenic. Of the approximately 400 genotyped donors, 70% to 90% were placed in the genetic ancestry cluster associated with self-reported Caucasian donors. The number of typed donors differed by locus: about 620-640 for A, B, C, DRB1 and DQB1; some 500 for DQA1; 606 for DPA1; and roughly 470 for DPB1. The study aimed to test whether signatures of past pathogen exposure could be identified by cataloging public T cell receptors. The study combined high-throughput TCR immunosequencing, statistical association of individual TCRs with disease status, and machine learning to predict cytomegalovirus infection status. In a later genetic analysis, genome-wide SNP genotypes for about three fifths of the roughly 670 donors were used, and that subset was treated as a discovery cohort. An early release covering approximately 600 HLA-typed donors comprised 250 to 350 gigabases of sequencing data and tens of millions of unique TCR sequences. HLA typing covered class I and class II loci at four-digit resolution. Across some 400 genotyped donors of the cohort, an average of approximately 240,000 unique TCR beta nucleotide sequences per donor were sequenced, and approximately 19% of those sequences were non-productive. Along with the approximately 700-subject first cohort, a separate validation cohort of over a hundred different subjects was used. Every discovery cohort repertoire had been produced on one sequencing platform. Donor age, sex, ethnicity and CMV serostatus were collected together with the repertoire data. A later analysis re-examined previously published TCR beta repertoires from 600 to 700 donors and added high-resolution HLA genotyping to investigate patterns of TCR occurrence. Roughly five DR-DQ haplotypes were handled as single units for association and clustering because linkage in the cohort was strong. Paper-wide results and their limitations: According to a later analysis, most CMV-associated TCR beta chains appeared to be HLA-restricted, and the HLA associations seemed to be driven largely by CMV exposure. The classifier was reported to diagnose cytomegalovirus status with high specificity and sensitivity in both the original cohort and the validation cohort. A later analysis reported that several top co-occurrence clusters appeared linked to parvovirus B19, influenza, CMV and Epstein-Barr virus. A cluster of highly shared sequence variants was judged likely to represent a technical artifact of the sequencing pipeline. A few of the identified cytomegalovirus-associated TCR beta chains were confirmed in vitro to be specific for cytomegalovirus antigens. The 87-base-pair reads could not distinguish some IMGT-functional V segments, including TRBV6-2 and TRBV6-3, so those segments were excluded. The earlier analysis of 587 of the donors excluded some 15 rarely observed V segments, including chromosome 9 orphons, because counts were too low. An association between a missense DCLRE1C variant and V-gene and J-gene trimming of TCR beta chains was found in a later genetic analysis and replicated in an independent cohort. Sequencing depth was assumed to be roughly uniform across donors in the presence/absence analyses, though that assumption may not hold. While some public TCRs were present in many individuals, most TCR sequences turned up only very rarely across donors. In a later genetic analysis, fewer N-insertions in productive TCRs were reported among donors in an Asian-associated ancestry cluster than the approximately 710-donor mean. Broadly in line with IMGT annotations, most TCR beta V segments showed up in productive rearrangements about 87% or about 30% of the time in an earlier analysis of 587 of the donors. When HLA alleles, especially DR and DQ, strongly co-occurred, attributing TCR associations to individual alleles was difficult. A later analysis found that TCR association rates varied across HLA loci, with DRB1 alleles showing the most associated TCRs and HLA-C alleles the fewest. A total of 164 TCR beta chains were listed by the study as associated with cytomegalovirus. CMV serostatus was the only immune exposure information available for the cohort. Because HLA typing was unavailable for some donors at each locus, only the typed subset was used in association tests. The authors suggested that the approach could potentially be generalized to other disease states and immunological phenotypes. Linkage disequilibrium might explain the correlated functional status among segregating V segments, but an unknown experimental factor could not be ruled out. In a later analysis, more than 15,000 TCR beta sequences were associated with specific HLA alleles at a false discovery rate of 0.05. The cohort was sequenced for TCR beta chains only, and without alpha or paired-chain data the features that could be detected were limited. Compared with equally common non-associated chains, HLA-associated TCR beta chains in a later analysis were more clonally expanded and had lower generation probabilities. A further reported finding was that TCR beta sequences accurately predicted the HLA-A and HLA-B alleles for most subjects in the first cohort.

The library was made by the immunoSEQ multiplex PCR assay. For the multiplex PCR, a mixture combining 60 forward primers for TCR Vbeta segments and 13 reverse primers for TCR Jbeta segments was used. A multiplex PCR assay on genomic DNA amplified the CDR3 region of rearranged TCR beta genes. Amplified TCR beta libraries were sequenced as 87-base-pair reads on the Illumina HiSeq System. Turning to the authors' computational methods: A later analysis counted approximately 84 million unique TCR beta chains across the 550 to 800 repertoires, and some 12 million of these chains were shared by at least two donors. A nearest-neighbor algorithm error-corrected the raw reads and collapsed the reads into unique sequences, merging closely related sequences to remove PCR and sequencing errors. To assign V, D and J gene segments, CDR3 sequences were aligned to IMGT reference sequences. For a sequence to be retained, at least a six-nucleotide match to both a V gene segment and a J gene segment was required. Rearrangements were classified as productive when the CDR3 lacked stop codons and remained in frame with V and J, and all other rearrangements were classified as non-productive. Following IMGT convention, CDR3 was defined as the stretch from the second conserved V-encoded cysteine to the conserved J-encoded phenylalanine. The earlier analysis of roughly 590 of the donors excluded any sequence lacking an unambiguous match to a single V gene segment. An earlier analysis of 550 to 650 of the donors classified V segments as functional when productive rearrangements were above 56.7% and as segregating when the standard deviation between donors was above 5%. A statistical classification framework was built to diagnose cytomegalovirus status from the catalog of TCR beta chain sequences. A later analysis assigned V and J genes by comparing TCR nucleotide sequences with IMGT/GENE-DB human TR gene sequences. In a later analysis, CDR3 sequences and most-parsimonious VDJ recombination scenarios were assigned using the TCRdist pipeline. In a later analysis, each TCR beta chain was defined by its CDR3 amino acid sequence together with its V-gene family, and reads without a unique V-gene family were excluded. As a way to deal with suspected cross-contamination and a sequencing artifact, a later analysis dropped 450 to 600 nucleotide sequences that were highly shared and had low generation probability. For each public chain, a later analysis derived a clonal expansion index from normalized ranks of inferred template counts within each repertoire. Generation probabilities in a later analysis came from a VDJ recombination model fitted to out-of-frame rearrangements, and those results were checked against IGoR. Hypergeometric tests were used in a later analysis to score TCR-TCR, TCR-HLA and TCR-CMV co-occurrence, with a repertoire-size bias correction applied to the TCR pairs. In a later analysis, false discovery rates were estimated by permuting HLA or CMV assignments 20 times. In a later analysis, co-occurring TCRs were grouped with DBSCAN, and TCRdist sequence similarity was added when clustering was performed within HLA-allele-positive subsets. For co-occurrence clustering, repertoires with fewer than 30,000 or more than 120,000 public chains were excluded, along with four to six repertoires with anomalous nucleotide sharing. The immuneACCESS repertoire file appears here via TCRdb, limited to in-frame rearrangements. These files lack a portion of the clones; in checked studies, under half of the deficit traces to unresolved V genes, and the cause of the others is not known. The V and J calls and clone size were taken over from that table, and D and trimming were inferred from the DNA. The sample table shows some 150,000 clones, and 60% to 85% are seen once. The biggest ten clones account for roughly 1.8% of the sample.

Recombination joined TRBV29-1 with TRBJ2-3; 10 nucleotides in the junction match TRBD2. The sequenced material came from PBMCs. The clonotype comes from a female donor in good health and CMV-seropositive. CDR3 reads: CSAHLYADSGGRTDTQYF. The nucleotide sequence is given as TGCAGCGCACACCTATACGCGGATAGCGGGGGGCGCACAGATACGCAGTATTTT.